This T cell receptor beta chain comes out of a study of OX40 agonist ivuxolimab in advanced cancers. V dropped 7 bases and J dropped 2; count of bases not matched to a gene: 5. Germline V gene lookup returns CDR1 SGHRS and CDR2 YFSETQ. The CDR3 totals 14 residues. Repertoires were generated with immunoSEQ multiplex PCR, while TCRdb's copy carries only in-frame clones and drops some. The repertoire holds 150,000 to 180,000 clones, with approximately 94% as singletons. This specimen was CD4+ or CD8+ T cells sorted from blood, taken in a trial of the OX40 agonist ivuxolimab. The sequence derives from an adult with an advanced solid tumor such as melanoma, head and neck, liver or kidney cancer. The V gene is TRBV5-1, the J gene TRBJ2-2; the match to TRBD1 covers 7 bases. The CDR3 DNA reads TGCGCCAGCTACGGGACAGCAAACACCGGGGAGCTGTTTTTT. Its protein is CASYGTANTGELFF.